One and the same sample provided the 21 T cell receptor beta chains below, sequenced in a study of cytomegalovirus exposure and HLA in healthy donors. The PCR was carried out with 60 Vbeta primers and 13 Jbeta primers. Only in-frame clones appear in the TCRdb table, and some are missing; sequencing was by immunoSEQ multiplex PCR. The sample contains under 110,000 clones, over 70% of which appear only once. The sample was PBMCs. Every receptor here comes from a man aged 50-60 years in good health and CMV-seronegative.

Only one count was recorded for this clone. The chain has TRBV7-9 and TRBJ2-7; 11 nucleotides align to TRBD1. The CDR3 length is 15 residues. V gave up 5 bases and J gave up 2 bases; unmatched junction bases: 5. Per germline, CDR1 SEHNR and CDR2 FQNEAQ (reference sequence). The CDR3 bases are TGTGCCAGCAGCCCCGGGACAGGGGGGGCCTACGAGCAGTACTTC. Residues: CASSPGTGGAYEQYF.

In its sample, this clone was seen once. The chain uses TRBV7-9 and TRBJ1-2; no firm D call. Germline CDR1 is SEHNR and CDR2 is FQNEAQ (reference sequence). CDR3 length: 15 amino acids. Trimming shortened V by 5 bases and J by 7 bases, and 20 bases separated the two germline ends. CDR3 in DNA: TGTGCCAGCAGCCCAGAATCCGCGGGTCTTGGTGGCTACACCTTC. Protein: CASSPESAGLGGYTF.

The rearrangement links TRBV6-1 to TRBJ1-4; unclear D gene. With 7 bases removed from V and 3 bases from J, the gap between germline ends came to 15 bases. Per germline, CDR1 MNHNS and CDR2 SASEGT. The CDR3 extends over 15 amino acids. CDR3 coding DNA: TGTGCCAGCAAAGAAGCAGGAGGCCCTAATGAAAAACTGTTTTTT. Protein: CASKEAGGPNEKLFF.

This clone was seen more than once but under ten times. V usage is TRBV7-2 and J usage is TRBJ2-3; weak D call: TRBD2 (6 bases). In germline, CDR1 is SGHTA, CDR2 FQGNSA. The CDR3 loop spans 16 amino acids. Trimming took off 1 base at V and 2 bases at J, with 13 bases between the two ends. CDR3 nucleotide sequence: TGTGCCAGCAGCTTAGTCGGAGGGCAGTTCACAGATACGCAGTATTTT. Encoded protein: CASSLVGGQFTDTQYF.

The gene calls are TRBV7-2 and TRBJ2-1; 11 nucleotides line up with TRBD2. CDR3 length equals 14 residues. Germline V gene data show CDR1 as SGHTA and CDR2 as FQGNSA. Unmatched junction bases numbered 6, after V lost 2 bases and J lost 12 bases. In DNA, the CDR3 is TGTGCCAGCAGCTTATTAGCGGGGGGGTCGGGGCAGTTCTTC. Amino acid sequence: CASSLLAGGSGQFF.

The J gene is TRBJ1-2, the V gene TRBV6-6; maybe TRBD1 (5 bases). The CDR3 is 14 amino acids. V was trimmed by 0 bases and J by 6 bases, leaving 11 bases between them. Germline V gene sequence: CDR1 MNHNY, CDR2 SVGAGI (reference sequence). The CDR3 nucleotides read TGTGCCAGCAGTTACTCGGGGGGTTTGGATGGCTACACCTTC. Translated, it gives CASSYSGGLDGYTF.

This clone was recorded only once. This chain links TRBV5-1 with TRBJ2-5; TRBD2 matches at 7 bases. The CDR3 sequence is 14 residues long. Germline lookup yields CDR1 SGHRS and CDR2 YFSETQ. The trim removed 0 bases at V and 11 bases at J, leaving 10 bases unmatched. Here the CDR3 reads CASSLDGARGEQYF. DNA of the CDR3: TGCGCCAGCAGCTTGGATGGGGCCCGGGGGGAGCAGTACTTC.

This clone was observed a single time. This sequence joins TRBV5-4 and TRBJ2-3, with TRBD2 matching over 8 bases. The CDR3 has 17 amino acids. The V segment lost 3 bases and the J segment 4 bases; nucleotides outside the gene matches: 13. Germline-derived CDR1 and CDR2 are SGHNT and YYREEE (reference sequence). The CDR3 DNA reads as TGTGCCAGCAGCTCGGGGGGGCCTAGCCCAAAGTCAGATACGCAGTATTTT. Its translation is CASSSGGPSPKSDTQYF.

The rearrangement links TRBV7-2 to TRBJ2-7, with a weak D call TRBD1 (5 bases). V was pared by 5 bases and J by 2 bases, with 22 bases between. This CDR3 region has 17 residues. Germline lookup yields CDR1 SGHTA and CDR2 FQGNSA. The DNA for the CDR3 is TGTGCCAGCAGCCCCGACCTGGGTGACAGCTTCACCTACGAGCAGTACTTC. Residues: CASSPDLGDSFTYEQYF.

J is TRBJ1-2 and V is TRBV2; 7 nucleotides agree with TRBD1. Germline V gives CDR1 SNHLY, CDR2 FYNNEI. V shed 4 bases and J 8 bases; nucleotides not matched to a gene: 10. The CDR3 is 14 residues long. The CDR3 region is CASSATGARGGYTF. The CDR3 DNA reads as TGTGCCAGCAGTGCCACAGGGGCCCGGGGAGGCTACACCTTC.

V usage is TRBV11-2 and J usage is TRBJ2-7; D might be TRBD2 (5 bases). V was trimmed by 2 bases and J by 7 bases, leaving 18 bases between them. The CDR3 is 15 residues long. Germline V gene sequence: CDR1 SGHAT, CDR2 FQNNGV. The CDR3 protein is CASSLIRRPTGEQYF. The CDR3 DNA reads TGTGCCAGCAGCTTAATTCGTAGACCTACGGGGGAGCAGTACTTC.

The V and J genes are TRBV28 and TRBJ1-6, with 12 bases aligning to TRBD1. The V gene's germline CDR1 is MDHEN and CDR2 SYDVKM. The CDR3 has 14 amino acids. J was trimmed by 9 bases and V by 4 bases; bases with no gene match: 1. This chain's CDR3 is CASSWDRGLSPLHF. The CDR3 DNA sequence: TGTGCCAGCAGTTGGGACAGGGGGCTTTCACCCCTCCACTTT.

The rearrangement links TRBV7-6 to TRBJ2-1; D might be TRBD1 (5 bases). V was cut by 3 bases and J by 10 bases, with 10 bases left in between. Looked up from germline, CDR1 is SGHVS and CDR2 is FNYEAQ. The length of the CDR3 is 12 residues. CDR3 in DNA: TGTGCCAGCAGCTTGACCCAGGGCGAGCAGTTCTTC. It translates to CASSLTQGEQFF.

The V call is TRBV4-2, the J call TRBJ2-7; 7 positions agree with TRBD1. Germline CDR1 LGHNA, CDR2 YNFKEQ. The CDR3 loop spans 15 amino acids. Losses at the gene ends were 2 bases for V and 6 bases for J; bases not matched to a gene: 10. The CDR3 nucleotides are TGTGCCAGCAGCCAACCCCGGACAGGAGAGGGCGAGCAGTACTTC. It codes for CASSQPRTGEGEQYF.

The chain carries TRBV28 and TRBJ2-5; tentatively, D is TRBD1 (6 bases). CDR1 is MDHEN and CDR2 is SYDVKM in the germline V gene. The V and J ends lost 5 bases and 10 bases respectively, with 26 bases between them. CDR3 length equals 16 residues. CDR3 residues: CASSVDLGHRGGGQYF. The DNA for the CDR3 is TGTGCCAGCAGTGTAGACCTTGGGCATCGAGGGGGTGGCCAGTACTTC.

This chain links TRBV5-1 with TRBJ1-1, with D possibly being TRBD1 (5 bases). V dropped 5 bases and J dropped 1 base, with 15 bases sitting between them. Germline loops: CDR1 SGHRS, CDR2 YFSETQ. CDR3 length equals 15 residues. The CDR3 region has the DNA TGCGCCAGCAGTATGGGGTCCACAGGGAACACTGAAGCTTTCTTT. Protein: CASSMGSTGNTEAFF.

The chain carries TRBV2 and TRBJ2-3; no firm D call. V lost 6 bases, J lost 2 bases, and 6 bases lay in between. Germline lookup yields CDR1 SNHLY and CDR2 FYNNEI. This CDR3 has 12 amino acids. CDR3 in amino acids: CASRLNTDTQYF. DNA of the CDR3: TGTGCCAGCAGACTCAACACAGATACGCAGTATTTT.

The chain joins TRBV10-3 to TRBJ2-3; D gene unclear. The CDR3 totals 14 residues. Deletions cut 10 bases from V and 0 bases from J, with 14 bases between. Germline V gene data show CDR1 as ENHRY and CDR2 as SYGVKD. Written as DNA, the CDR3 is TGTGCCACTTTGCAGGAAACTAGCACAGATACGCAGTATTTT. Amino acids: CATLQETSTDTQYF.

The chain has TRBV7-2 and TRBJ2-5, with 11 bases matching TRBD1. V lost 5 bases, J lost 5 bases, and 13 bases stayed unmatched. Looked up from germline, CDR1 is SGHTA and CDR2 is FQGNSA. This CDR3 is built from 17 residues. The CDR3 here is CASSQRGGQGGLETQYF. In DNA form, the CDR3 reads TGTGCCAGCAGCCAAAGGGGGGGACAGGGGGGTCTGGAGACCCAGTACTTC.

The chain is built from TRBV5-1 and TRBJ2-4; D not resolved. Deletions cut 4 bases from V and 0 bases from J, with 11 bases between. The CDR3 has 15 residues. The germline CDR1 and CDR2 sequences are SGHRS and YFSETQ. This CDR3 reads CASSPTFLAKNIQYF. Here the CDR3 DNA reads TGCGCCAGCAGCCCAACATTTTTAGCCAAAAACATTCAGTACTTC.

This clone was counted between two and nine times. V and J are TRBV5-6 and TRBJ1-5; the D is unclear. The CDR3 is 12 amino acids. Germline V gene sequence: CDR1 SGHDT, CDR2 YYEEEE. V lost 1 base, J lost 6 bases, and 5 bases lay in between. The CDR3 is CASSLLSQPQHF. As DNA, the CDR3 is TGTGCCAGCAGCTTGCTAAGTCAGCCCCAGCATTTT. Using reference TRBV5-6 and TRBJ1-5 for the parts outside the CDR3, the full variable domain is DAGVTQSPTHLIKTRGQQVTLRCSPKSGHDTVSWYQQALGQGPQFIFQYYEEEERQRGNFPDRFSGHQFPNYSSELNVNALLLGDSALYLCASSLLSQPQHFGDGTRLSIL.